The T cell receptor (beta chain) described here comes from a study of post-analysis software for immune sequencing data (dated by TCRdb to between 2015 and 2016). Concerning the study at large: Disease courses on record covered relapsing-remitting, secondary progressive and progressive-relapsing multiple sclerosis, though some patients had no subtype annotation. The patient repertoires were compared against approximately eleven previously published healthy control repertoires obtained from donors aged 6 to 25 years. A subset of samples was prepared in parallel using single-end sample barcoding, then pooled and co-amplified after Illumina adapter ligation.

TCR beta repertoires were profiled from peripheral blood of roughly 13 young patients with multiple sclerosis to demonstrate the VDJtools post-analysis software. The multiple sclerosis patients were children and adolescents between roughly 6 and 16 years of age. From a lookup of the germline V gene (reference sequence), CDR1 and CDR2 are LGHDT and YNNKEL. The V and J ends are trimmed by 0 bases and 4 bases, leaving 18 bases between them. The CDR3 contains 17 residues, cysteine and phenylalanine counted. The DNA shown is the 51-base CDR3, in frame from base 1. As for this clonotype: This clone's antigen is unknown. No quality values exist for individual bases; no much larger clone is one base distant.

The receptor library was made with PCR. This sample was sequenced with an Illumina HiSeq 2500. Unique molecular identifiers were incorporated into TCR beta cDNA libraries to reduce PCR and sequencing biases. About 0.5 million cDNA molecules were obtained for every 1 to 10 million input T cells, so each molecule roughly corresponded to one T cell. The patient libraries were prepared and sequenced with the same protocol used for the earlier healthy control dataset. Samples belonging to the same batch were prepared together, multiplexed and sequenced on a shared HiSeq lane. The paper's data handling went like this. Raw barcoded reads were processed with MIGEC, and single-read molecular identifier groups were discarded before consensus assembly and CDR3 extraction. VDJtools was used for post-analysis of the clonotype tables, with diversity normalized by down-sampling every dataset to the smallest sample size. To correct batch-related cross-sample contamination, repertoire overlap clustering matched CDR3 amino acid sequences but not nucleotide sequences. Through fastp at Q25 and MiXCR, TCRdb rebuilt clones from the public reads, retaining in-frame beta chains. Identical CDR3 protein sequences are pooled into one entry, listed with their most common genes and DNA. V and J calls and clone size were set by TCRdb, not the authors. In all, the sample holds hundreds of thousands of distinct CDR3 sequences, and roughly 45% of those were seen once. Roughly 12% of the sample belongs to the ten largest clones.

The full study reports these points: Multiple sclerosis patients had significantly lower normalized Chao1 diversity than controls, a result that suggests substantial peripheral T-cell clonal expansion. Strong co-clustering of samples prepared in the same batch was shown by direct clustering with F measure, prompting a batch-effect correction. The control group was slightly older than the multiple sclerosis patient group. Significantly higher frequencies in patients than in controls were found for roughly 5 TRBV segments, including TRBV5-6, TRBV5-1 and TRBV20-1.

The clonotype comes from a girl between 5 and 17 years old with multiple sclerosis. Sequenced: blood. The receptor chain draws on TRBV3-1 and TRBJ1-2; the D gene is unclear. The CDR3 here reads CASSQDRIVPLPYGYTF. Here is the DNA: TGTGCCAGCAGCCAAGATCGGATTGTCCCTCTCCCCTATGGCTACACCTTC.